This TCR beta chain comes out of a study of blood T cell repertoires in COVID-19. TCRdb's table, derived via immunoSEQ multiplex PCR, lists solely in-frame clones and lacks some. The table has a few hundred thousand clones, about 89% seen once. Germline CDR1 SGHTA, CDR2 FQGNSA. CDR3 size: 14 residues. Trimming stripped 1 base from V and 5 bases from J, with 9 bases between. Source material: PBMCs or T cells enriched from blood (not recorded which). The sequence was obtained from a man in his forties or fifties in a cohort exposed to, infected with or recovered from COVID-19 (not recorded which). The rearrangement links TRBV7-2 to TRBJ2-1, with a tentative D call TRBD1 (6 bases). CDR3 protein: CASSLGQGNNEQFF. Written as DNA, the CDR3 is TGTGCCAGCAGCTTAGGTCAGGGGAACAATGAGCAGTTCTTC.